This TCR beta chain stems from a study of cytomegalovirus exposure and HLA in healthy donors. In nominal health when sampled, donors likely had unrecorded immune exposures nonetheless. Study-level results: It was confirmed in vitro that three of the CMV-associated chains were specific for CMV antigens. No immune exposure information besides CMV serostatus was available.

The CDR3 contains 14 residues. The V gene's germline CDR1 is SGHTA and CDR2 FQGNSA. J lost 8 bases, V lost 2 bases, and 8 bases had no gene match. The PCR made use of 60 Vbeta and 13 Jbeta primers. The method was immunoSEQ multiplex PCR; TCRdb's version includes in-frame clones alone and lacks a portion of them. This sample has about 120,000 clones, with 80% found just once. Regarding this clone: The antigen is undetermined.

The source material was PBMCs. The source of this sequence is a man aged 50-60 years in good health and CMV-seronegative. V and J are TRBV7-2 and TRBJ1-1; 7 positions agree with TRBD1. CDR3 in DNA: TGTGCCAGCAGCTTACAACAGGGGAAAATAGAAGCTTTCTTT. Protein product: CASSLQQGKIEAFF.